This T cell receptor beta chain stems from a study of response to subunit inactivated influenza vaccine. Study-level results: Each seasonal flu vaccination may recruit only limited new T cells, authors suggested.

V was trimmed by 10 bases and J by 0 bases, leaving 15 bases between them. This CDR3 contains 15 residues. TCRdb redid the calling of the RT-PCR reads with MiXCR, one entry per CDR3 protein. The sample has about 650,000 distinct CDR3 sequences; 13% to 15% are singletons. This clonotype was detected only a few times. The antigen remains unidentified. The TCR was taken from a man aged 45-65 years who received an inactivated influenza vaccine. The sequences come from PBMCs from blood, collected less than 15 days before vaccination. The genes are TRBV12-3 or TRBV12-4 and TRBJ2-2, with D possibly TRBD1 on 5 matching bases. In DNA, the CDR3 is TGTGCCACCATAGGGGCAAATACGAACACCGGGGAGCTGTTTTTT. Protein sequence: CATIGANTNTGELFF.